A selection of T cell receptor beta chains follows, all from one sample in a study of control samples from healthy donors and cancer patients. Sequenced by immunoSEQ multiplex PCR; TCRdb stores in-frame clones only, minus some. Among some 250,000 clones listed, about 80% were seen once. Material: PBMCs. These receptors all come from a woman in her sixties or seventies with lung cancer. The CDR3 runs from the conserved cysteine through the conserved F or W. A D gene is named only where the DNA matches it firmly. Only part of the rows carry a size: once, few, many, or a class if the clone is expanded.

j_call v_call d_call clone_size cdr3_aa cdr3_nt
TRBJ1-2 TRBV29-1 NA NA CSVEDRGRNYGYTF TGCAGCGTTGAAGATCGCGGCAGGAACTATGGCTACACCTTC
TRBJ1-1 TRBV28 NA NA CASKTLGSPEAFF TGTGCCAGCAAAACGTTGGGGTCACCTGAAGCTTTCTTT
TRBJ1-2 TRBV2 NA few CAGGTDSSYDGYTF TGTGCCGGAGGAACTGACAGTTCATACGATGGCTACACCTTC
TRBJ1-1 TRBV18 NA NA CASSEVGGTEAFF TGTGCCAGCTCGGAGGTAGGTGGCACTGAAGCTTTCTTT
TRBJ1-6 TRBV3-1/TRBV3-2 NA NA CASSQEIAQISPLHF TGTGCCAGCAGCCAAGAAATAGCTCAGATTTCACCCCTCCACTTT
TRBJ2-3 TRBV9 NA NA CASSVETAISTDTQYF TGTGCCAGCAGCGTAGAAACCGCGATCAGCACAGATACGCAGTATTTT
TRBJ2-5 TRBV24-1 TRBD2 NA CATSDPFKLAGETQYF TGTGCCACCAGTGATCCTTTCAAACTAGCGGGAGAGACCCAGTACTTC
TRBJ1-2 TRBV5-1 NA NA CASSTTVYYGYTF TGCGCCAGCAGCACGACAGTCTACTATGGCTACACCTTC
TRBJ2-3 TRBV5-1 NA NA CASSLLGQTSTDTQYF TGCGCCAGCAGCTTACTAGGACAGACTAGCACAGATACGCAGTATTTT
TRBJ2-3 TRBV6-5 NA NA CASPGLLTDTQYF TGTGCCAGCCCCGGACTGCTGACAGATACGCAGTATTTT
TRBJ2-3 TRBV29-1 NA NA CSVVDFPTQYF TGCAGCGTTGTGGACTTCCCCACGCAGTATTTT
TRBJ2-3 TRBV7-3 NA NA CASSLYGSGTDTQYF TGTGCCAGCAGCTTATACGGGAGTGGCACAGATACGCAGTATTTT
TRBJ1-1 TRBV7-8 TRBD1 NA CASSWGQTNTEAFF TGTGCCAGCAGTTGGGGACAGACGAACACTGAAGCTTTCTTT